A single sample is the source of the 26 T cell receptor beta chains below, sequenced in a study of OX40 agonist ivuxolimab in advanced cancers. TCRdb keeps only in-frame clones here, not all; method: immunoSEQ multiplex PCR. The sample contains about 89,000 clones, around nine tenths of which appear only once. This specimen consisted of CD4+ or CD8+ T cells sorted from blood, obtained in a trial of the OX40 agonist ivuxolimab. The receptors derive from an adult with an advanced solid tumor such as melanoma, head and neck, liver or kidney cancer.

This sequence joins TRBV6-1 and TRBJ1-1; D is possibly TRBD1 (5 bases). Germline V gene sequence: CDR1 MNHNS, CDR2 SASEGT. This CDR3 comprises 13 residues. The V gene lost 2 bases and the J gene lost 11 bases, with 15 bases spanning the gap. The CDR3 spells CASSERGDSIAFF. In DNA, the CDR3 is TGTGCCAGCAGTGAACGTGGGGACTCAATCGCTTTCTTT.

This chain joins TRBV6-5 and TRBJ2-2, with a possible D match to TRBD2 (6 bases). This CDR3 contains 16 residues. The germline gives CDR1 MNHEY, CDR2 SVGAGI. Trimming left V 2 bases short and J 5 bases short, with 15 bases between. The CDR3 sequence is CASSYGGGVGTGELFF. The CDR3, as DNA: TGTGCCAGCAGTTACGGTGGAGGGGTGGGAACCGGGGAGCTGTTTTTT.

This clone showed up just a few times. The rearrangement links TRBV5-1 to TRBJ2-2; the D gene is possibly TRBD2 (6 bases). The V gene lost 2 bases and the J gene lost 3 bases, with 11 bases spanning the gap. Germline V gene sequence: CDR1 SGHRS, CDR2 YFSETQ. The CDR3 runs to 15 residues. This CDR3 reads CASSFSREDTGELFF. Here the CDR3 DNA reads TGCGCCAGCAGCTTTTCCAGGGAGGACACCGGGGAGCTGTTTTTT.

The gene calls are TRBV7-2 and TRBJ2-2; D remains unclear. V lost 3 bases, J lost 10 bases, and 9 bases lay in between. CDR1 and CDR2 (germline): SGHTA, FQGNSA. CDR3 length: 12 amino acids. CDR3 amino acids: CASSFLPPELFF. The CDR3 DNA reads TGTGCCAGCAGCTTCCTACCCCCGGAGCTGTTTTTT.

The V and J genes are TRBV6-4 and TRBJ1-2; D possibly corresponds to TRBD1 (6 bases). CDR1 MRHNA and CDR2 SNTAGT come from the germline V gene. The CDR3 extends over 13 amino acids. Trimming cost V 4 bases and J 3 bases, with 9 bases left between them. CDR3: CASSGTGYYGYTF. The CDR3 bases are TGTGCCAGCAGTGGAACAGGGTACTATGGCTACACCTTC.

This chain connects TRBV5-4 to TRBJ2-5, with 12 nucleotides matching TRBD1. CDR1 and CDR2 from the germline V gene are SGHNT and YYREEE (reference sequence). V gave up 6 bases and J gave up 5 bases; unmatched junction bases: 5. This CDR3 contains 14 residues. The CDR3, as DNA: TGTGCCAGCAAGCGGGACAGGGGGCCGGAGACCCAGTACTTC. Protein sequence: CASKRDRGPETQYF.

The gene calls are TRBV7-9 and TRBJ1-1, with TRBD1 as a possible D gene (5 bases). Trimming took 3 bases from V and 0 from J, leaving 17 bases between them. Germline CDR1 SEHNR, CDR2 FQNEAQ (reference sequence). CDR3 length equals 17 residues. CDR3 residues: CASSFVPGGAVNTEAFF. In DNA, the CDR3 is TGTGCCAGCAGCTTTGTCCCCGGGGGTGCAGTGAACACTGAAGCTTTCTTT. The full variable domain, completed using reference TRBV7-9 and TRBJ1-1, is DTGVSQNPRHKITKRGQNVTFRCDPISEHNRLYWYRQTLGQGPEFLTYFQNEAQLEKSRLLSDRFSAERPKGSFSTLEIQRTEQGDSAMYLCASSFVPGGAVNTEAFFGQGTRLTVV.

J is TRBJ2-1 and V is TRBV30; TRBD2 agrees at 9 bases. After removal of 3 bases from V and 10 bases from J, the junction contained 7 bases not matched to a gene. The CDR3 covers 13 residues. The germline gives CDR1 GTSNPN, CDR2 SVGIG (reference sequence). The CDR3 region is CAWRASGVGEQFF. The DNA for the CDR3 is TGTGCCTGGAGGGCTAGCGGGGTAGGAGAGCAGTTCTTC.

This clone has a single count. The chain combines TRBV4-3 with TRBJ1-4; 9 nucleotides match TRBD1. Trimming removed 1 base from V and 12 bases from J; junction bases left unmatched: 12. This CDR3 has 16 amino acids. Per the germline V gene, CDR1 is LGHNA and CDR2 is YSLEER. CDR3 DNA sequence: TGCGCCAGCAGCCAAGCCGGACAGGGGATGAGTCGAGAACTGTTTTTT. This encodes CASSQAGQGMSRELFF.

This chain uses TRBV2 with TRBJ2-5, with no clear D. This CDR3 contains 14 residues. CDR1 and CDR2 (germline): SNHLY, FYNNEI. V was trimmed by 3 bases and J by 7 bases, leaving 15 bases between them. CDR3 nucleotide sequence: TGTGCCAGCAGTGAGGCTCCGGTAGTAGGGACCCAGTACTTC. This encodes CASSEAPVVGTQYF.

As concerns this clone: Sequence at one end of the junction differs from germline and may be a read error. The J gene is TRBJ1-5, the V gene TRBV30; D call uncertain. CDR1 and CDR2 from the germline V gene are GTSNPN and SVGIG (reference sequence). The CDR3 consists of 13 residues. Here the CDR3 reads CTWSVDSNQPQHF. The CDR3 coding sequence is TGTACCTGGAGTGTAGACAGCAATCAGCCCCAGCATTTT.

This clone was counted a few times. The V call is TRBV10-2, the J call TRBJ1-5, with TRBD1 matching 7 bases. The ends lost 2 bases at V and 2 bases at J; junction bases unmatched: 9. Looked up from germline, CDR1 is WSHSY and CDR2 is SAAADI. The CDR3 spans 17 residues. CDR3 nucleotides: TGCGCCAGCAGTGAGCCGAGGGGGCCCCGAGGCAATCAGCCCCAGCATTTT. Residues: CASSEPRGPRGNQPQHF.

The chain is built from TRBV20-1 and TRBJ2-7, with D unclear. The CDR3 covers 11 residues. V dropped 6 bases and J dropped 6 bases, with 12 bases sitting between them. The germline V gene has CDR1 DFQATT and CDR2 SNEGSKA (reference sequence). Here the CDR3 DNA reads TGCAGTGCCCAATGGACGGGCGAGCAGTACTTC. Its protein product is CSAQWTGEQYF.

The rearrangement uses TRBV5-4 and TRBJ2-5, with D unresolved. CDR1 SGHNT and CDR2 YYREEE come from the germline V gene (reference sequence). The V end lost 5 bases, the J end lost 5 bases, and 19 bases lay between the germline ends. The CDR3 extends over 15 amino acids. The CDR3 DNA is TGTGCCAGCAGGTTCCGGGCCACGAACCCGGAGACCCAGTACTTC. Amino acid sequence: CASRFRATNPETQYF.

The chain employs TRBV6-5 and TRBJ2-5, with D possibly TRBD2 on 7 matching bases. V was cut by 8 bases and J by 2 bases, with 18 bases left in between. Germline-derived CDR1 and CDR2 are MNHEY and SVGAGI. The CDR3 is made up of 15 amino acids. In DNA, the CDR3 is TGTGCCAGCCGCGAGGGGGGGCTTGTTCAAGAGACCCAGTACTTC. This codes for CASREGGLVQETQYF.

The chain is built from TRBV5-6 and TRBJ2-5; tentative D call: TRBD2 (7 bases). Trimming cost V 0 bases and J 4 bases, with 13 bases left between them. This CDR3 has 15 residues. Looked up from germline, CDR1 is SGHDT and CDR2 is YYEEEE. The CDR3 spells CASSLAGGLGETQYF. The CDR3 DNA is TGTGCCAGCAGCTTGGCCGGGGGGCTGGGAGAGACCCAGTACTTC.

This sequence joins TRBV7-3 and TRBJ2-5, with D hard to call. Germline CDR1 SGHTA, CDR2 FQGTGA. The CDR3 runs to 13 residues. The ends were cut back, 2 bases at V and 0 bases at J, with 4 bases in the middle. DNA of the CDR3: TGTGCCAGCAGCTTACTGAACCAAGAGACCCAGTACTTC. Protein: CASSLLNQETQYF.

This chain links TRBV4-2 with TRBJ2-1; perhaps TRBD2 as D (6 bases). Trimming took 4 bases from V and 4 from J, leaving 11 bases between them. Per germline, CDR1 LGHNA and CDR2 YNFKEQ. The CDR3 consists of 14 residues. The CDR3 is CASSRLGGYNEQFF. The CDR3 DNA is TGTGCCAGCAGCCGCCTGGGGGGATACAATGAGCAGTTCTTC.

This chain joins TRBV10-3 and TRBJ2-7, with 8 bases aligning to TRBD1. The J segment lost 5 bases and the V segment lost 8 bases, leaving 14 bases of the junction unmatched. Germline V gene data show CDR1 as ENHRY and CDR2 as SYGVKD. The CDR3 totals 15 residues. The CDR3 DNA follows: TGTGCCATCGGATCCTTGGGAGGACAGGGCCACGAGCAGTACTTC. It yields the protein CAIGSLGGQGHEQYF.

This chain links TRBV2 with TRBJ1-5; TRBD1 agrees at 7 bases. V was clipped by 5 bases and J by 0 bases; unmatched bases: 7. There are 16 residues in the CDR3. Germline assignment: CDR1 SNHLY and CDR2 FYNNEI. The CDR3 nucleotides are TGTGCCAGCAGTCGAAGACAGGGATATAGCAATCAGCCCCAGCATTTT. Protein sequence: CASSRRQGYSNQPQHF.

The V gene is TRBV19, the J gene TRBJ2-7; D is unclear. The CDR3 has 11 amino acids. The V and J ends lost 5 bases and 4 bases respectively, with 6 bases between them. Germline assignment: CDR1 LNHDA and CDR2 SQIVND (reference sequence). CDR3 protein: CASSSNYEQYF. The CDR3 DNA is TGTGCCAGTAGTTCCAATTACGAGCAGTACTTC.

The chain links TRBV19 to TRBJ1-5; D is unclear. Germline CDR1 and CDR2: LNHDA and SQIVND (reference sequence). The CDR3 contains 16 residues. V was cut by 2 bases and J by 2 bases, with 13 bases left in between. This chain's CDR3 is CASSISGSSRNQPQHF. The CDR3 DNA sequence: TGTGCCAGTAGTATATCCGGGAGCTCACGCAATCAGCCCCAGCATTTT.

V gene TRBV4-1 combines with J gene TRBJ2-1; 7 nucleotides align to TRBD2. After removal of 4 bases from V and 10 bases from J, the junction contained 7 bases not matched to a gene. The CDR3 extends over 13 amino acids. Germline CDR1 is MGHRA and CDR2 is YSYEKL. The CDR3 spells CASSPGRADEQFF. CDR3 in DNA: TGCGCCAGCAGCCCGGGGAGGGCAGACGAGCAGTTCTTC.

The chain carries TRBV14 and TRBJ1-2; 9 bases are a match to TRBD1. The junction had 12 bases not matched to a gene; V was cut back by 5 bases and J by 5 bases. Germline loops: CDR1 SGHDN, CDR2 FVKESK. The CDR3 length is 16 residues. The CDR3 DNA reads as TGTGCCAGCAGCGTCGACTCCTCGGACAGGGGATATGGCTACACCTTC. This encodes CASSVDSSDRGYGYTF.

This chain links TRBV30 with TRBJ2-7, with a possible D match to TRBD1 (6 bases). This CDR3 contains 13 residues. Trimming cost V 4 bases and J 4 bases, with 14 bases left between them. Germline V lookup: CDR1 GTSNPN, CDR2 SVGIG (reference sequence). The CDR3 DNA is TGTGCCTGGAAGAATCAGGGGTCGTACGAGCAGTACTTC. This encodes CAWKNQGSYEQYF.

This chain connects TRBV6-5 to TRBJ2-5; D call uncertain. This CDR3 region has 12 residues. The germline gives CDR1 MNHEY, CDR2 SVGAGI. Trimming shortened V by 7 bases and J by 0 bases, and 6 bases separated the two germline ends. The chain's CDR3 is CASTGYQETQYF. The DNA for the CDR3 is TGTGCCAGCACCGGGTACCAAGAGACCCAGTACTTC.